These 3 T cell receptor beta chains were sequenced from one sample in a study of cytomegalovirus exposure and HLA in healthy donors. The PCR contained 60 Vbeta and 13 Jbeta primers. Libraries were prepared by immunoSEQ multiplex PCR; TCRdb keeps only in-frame clonotypes and omits some of them. The sample holds 90,000 to 150,000 clones, more than 65% seen once. What was sequenced was PBMCs. These receptors were obtained from a human donor in good health.

This sequence joins TRBV19 and TRBJ1-5; D ambiguous. Germline CDR1 is LNHDA and CDR2 is SQIVND (reference sequence). The CDR3 length is 16 residues. Trimming left V 1 base short and J 3 bases short, with 13 bases between. The CDR3 sequence: CASSIGGRRVNQPQHF. As DNA, the CDR3 is TGTGCCAGTAGTATAGGAGGGAGGAGGGTCAATCAGCCCCAGCATTTT.

The chain links TRBV10-1 to TRBJ2-3; D is possibly TRBD2 (5 bases). V shed 3 bases and J shed 10 bases, with 14 bases lying between them. CDR3 size: 13 residues. Per the germline V gene, CDR1 is WNHNN and CDR2 is SYGVQD (reference sequence). CDR3 region: CASSELLTGSQYF. The CDR3 nucleotides are TGCGCCAGCAGTGAACTACTAACGGGGTCGCAGTATTTT.

The chain carries TRBV28 and TRBJ2-5, with TRBD1 matching over 8 bases. The CDR3 is made up of 15 amino acids. The junction had 5 bases not matched to a gene; V was cut back by 4 bases and J by 1 base. Looked up from germline, CDR1 is MDHEN and CDR2 is SYDVKM. The CDR3 DNA sequence: TGTGCCAGCAGTTCGGGACAGGACTTCCAAGAGACCCAGTACTTC. It codes for CASSSGQDFQETQYF.